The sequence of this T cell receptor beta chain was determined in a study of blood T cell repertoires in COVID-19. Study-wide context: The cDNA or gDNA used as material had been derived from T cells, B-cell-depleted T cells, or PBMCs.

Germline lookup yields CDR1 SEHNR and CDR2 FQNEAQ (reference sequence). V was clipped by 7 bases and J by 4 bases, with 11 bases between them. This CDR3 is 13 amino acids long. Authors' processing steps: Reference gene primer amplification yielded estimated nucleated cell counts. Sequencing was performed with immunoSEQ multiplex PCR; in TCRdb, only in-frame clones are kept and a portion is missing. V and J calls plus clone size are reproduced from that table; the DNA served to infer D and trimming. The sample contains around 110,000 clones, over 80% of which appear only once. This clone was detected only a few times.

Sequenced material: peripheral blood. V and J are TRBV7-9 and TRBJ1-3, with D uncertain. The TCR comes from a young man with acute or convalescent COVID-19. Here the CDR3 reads CASTERSGNTIYF. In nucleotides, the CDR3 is TGTGCCAGCACGGAGAGGTCCGGAAACACCATATATTTT.